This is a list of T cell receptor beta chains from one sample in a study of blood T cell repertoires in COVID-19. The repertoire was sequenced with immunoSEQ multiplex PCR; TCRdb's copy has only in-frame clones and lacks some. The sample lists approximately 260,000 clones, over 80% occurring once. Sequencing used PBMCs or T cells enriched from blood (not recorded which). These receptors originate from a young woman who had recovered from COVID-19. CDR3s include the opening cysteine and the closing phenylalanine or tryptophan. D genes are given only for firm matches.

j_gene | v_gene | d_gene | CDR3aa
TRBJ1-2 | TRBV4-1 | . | CASSQDLPSGTRGYGYTF
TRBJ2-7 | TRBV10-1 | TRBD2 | CASSDGSGSRDEQYF
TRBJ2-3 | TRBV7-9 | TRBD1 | CASSLTGEGYTDTQYF
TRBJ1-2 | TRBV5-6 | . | CASSAPVQGHYGYTF
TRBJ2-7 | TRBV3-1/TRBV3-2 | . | CASSQAPPPEYEQYF
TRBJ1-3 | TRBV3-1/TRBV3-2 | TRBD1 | CASSHGPYRDRESGNTIYF
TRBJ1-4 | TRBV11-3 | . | CASSLGPPWGGDEKLFF
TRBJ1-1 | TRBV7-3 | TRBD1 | CASSYGGQGAFNTEAFF
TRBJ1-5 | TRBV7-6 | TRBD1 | CASSSGFGTGANQPQHF
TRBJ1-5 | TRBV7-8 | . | CASSLRRGYNQPQHF
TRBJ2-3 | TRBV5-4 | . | CASSAQAGGSTDTQYF
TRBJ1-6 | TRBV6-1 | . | CASTQGMDFSPLHF
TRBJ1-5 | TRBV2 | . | CASSLGRDQPQHF
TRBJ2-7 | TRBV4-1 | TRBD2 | CASSQASGSRYEQYF
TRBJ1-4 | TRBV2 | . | CASREISEKLFF
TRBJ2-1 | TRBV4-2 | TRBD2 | CASSQAGTSGGYNEQFF
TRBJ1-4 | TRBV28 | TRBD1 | CASRKQGAGANEKLFF
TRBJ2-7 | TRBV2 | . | CASTQDPVGEQYF
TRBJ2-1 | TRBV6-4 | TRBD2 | CASSVLAGDYNEQFF
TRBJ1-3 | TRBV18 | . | CASSPGGGNTIYF
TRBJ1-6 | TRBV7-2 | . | CASSLGGNSPLHF
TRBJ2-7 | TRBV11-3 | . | CASSLELYEQYF
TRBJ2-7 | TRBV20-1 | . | CSARDEWYF
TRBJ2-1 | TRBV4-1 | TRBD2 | CASSQVRGIAGDEQFF
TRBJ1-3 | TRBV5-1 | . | CASSLAGVGNTIYF
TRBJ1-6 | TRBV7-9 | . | CASSTIDGNSPLHF
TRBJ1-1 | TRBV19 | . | CASSQQLNTEAFF
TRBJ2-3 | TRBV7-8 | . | CASSLSRVSTDTQYF
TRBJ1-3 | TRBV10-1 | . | CASSESGQGPRNTIYF
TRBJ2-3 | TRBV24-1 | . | CATSDNRLSTDTQYF